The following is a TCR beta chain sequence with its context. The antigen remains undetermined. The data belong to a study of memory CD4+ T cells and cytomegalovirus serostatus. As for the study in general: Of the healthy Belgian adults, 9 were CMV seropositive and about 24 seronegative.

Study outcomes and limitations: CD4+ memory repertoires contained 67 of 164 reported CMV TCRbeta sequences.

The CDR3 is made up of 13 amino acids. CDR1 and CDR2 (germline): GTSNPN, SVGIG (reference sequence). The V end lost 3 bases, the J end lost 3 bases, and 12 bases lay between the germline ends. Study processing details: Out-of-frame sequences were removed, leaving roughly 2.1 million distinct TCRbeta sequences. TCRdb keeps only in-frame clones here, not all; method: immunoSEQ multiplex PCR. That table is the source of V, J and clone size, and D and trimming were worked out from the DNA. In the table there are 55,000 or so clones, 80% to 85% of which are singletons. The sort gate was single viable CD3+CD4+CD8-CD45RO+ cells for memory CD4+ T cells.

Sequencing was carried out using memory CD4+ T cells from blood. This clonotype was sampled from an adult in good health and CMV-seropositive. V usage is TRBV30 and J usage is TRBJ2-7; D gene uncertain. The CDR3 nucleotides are TGTGCCTGGAGATCCAAGGGCGGCTACGAGCAGTACTTC. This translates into CAWRSKGGYEQYF.